This T cell receptor beta chain is drawn from a study of shared clonotypes between healthy human individuals (dated by TCRdb to the early 2020s). For context, the study as a whole: The cohort included three men and a couple of women between 18 and 49 years of age. To estimate repertoire size and how much clonotype sharing occurs between individuals, the study deeply sequenced the blood TCR repertoires of roughly 5 healthy adults. Libraries were prepared and TCR repertoires were sequenced by different laboratories using diverse techniques, in order to increase sequencing depth and limit assay-specific biases. Each donor's leukapheresis produced roughly between roughly 0.9 and 8.9 billion PBMCs. Here is what the overall study found, with its caveats: Sampling was restricted to blood, and TCR repertoires in tissue are likely to differ from TCR repertoires in blood. The genetic and exposure-history diversity represented was limited by the small number of donors. Based on pairwise subsampling, the degree of clonotype sharing among donors was expected to be affected by sequencing depth.

TCR CDR3 regions were amplified from genomic DNA by multiplex PCR using the deep immunoSEQ assay. Genomic DNA extracted from each cell subset was distributed evenly over all wells of several immunoSEQ 96-well plates, and each plate served as one replicate. For unsorted PBMC, 300 to 350 ng genomic DNA, equal to roughly 33,000 T cell genomes, was loaded into each replicate PCR. Genomic DNA from unsorted PBMC was sequenced over ten immunoSEQ deep assay plates. Purified libraries were quantified with a Qubit 3.0 fluorometer, sized on a Bioanalyzer 2100, and re-quantified with the KAPA Library Quantification kit. A separate single-read 150-cycle Illumina NextSeq 550 flow cell was used to sequence each immunoSEQ 96-well plate. Per the original workflow: Because only junctional sequences without quality scores were contained in the immunoSEQ output, filtering matching that applied to full-length reads could not be performed. Sequences were annotated with PyIR, a Python wrapper for IgBLAST v1.9, using IMGT germline references to assign V/J genes and CDR3. Reads were filtered out if the reads had weak V/J assignments (E-value above 1e-6), no CDR3, stop codons, out-of-frame junctions, or ambiguous translated residues. A V3J clonotype was defined by an identical inferred V gene, J gene, and CDR3 amino acid sequence. To compute the percentage overlap between repertoires, the number of shared unique clonotypes was divided by the size of the smaller repertoire. Richness of each repertoire was evaluated using RTK rarefaction, the Chao1 estimator, and Recon v2.1 estimates of unobserved clonotypes. TCRdb re-hosts the immuneACCESS table, in-frame sequences only. Its copies lack some clones; in the studies checked, an unresolved V gene accounts for under half of them, and the cause for the rest is not known. V and J calls and clone size are those listed in that table; D and trimming were worked out from the DNA. This sample has about 450,000 clones in its table, and less than 80% of those were observed once. The ten most abundant clones make up approximately 12% of the sample.

Points on this clone: Its antigen is not yet known. No base quality information exists; no much larger clone differs at one position.

The donors were healthy, HIV-negative adults who had no recently reported acute infections or vaccinations. Only Caucasian adults living in Nashville, Tennessee, USA were represented among the donors. For unsorted samples, 85 million to 100 million PBMCs were counted, and genomic DNA was extracted using the QIAamp DNA Blood Mini kit. Blood was collected by leukapheresis, and PBMCs were isolated by Ficoll-Histopaque density gradient centrifugation and then cryopreserved in liquid nitrogen vapor phase. Via the germline V gene, CDR1 is SQVTM and CDR2 ANQGSEA. The CDR3 contains 11 residues, cysteine and phenylalanine counted. CDR3 DNA is the only sequence kept; it has 33 bases, read in frame from the first base. The junction shows trimming of 8 bases on V and 2 bases on J, plus 9 bases between the germline ends.

The sequence came from a woman aged 40 to 50 in good health. Some clones in this sample may be carry-over from other donors' samples. The chain is made from TRBV29-1 and TRBJ1-2, with no D gene named confidently. Source material: PBMCs. The DNA sequence is TGCAGCTCACGGTCAAACTATGGCTACACCTTC. Translated, this gives CSSRSNYGYTF.